These 9 T cell receptor beta chains originate from one sample sequenced in a study of OX40 agonist ivuxolimab in advanced cancers. The method was immunoSEQ multiplex PCR; TCRdb's version includes in-frame clones alone and lacks a portion of them. The sample shows 35,000 to 50,000 clones, 70% to 90% of them seen only once. The sequencing here drew on CD4+ or CD8+ T cells sorted from blood, taken in a trial of the OX40 agonist ivuxolimab. These receptors were collected from an adult with an advanced solid tumor such as melanoma, head and neck, liver or kidney cancer.

This clone was observed once. The rearrangement joins TRBV6-4 to TRBJ2-1, with 10 bases identical to TRBD2. V gave up 9 bases and J gave up 4 bases; unmatched junction bases: 6. Looked up from germline, CDR1 is MRHNA and CDR2 is SNTAGT. The CDR3 runs to 14 residues. Here the CDR3 DNA reads TGTGCCAGTGGAGCGGGAGGGATTTACAATGAGCAGTTCTTC. Its protein is CASGAGGIYNEQFF.

This clone has only a few counts. The chain employs TRBV19 and TRBJ2-1, with D perhaps TRBD1 (6 bases). Germline CDR1 reads LNHDA; CDR2 reads SQIVND (reference sequence). With 5 bases removed from V and 9 bases from J, the gap between germline ends came to 8 bases. This CDR3 is 11 amino acids long. The CDR3 loop reads CASSARGEQFF. CDR3 sequence (DNA): TGTGCCAGTAGTGCCAGGGGTGAGCAGTTCTTC.

The chain links TRBV7-3 to TRBJ2-5, with 7 bases matching TRBD2. The CDR3 has 14 residues. CDR1 is SGHTA, CDR2 FQGTGA, per germline. Trimming took 5 bases from V and 5 from J; bases not matched to a gene: 8. The CDR3 loop is CASSPAGTTETQYF. The CDR3 DNA reads as TGTGCCAGCAGCCCAGCCGGGACTACTGAGACCCAGTACTTC.

This chain uses TRBV2 with TRBJ1-2, with 7 bases fitting TRBD1. After removal of 2 bases from V and 3 bases from J, the junction contained 15 bases not matched to a gene. Looked up from germline, CDR1 is SNHLY and CDR2 is FYNNEI. The CDR3 has 18 residues. The CDR3 DNA is TGTGCCAGCAGTGAATTAGGAACAGGGGTTGAATTCGACTATGGCTACACCTTC. Translated: CASSELGTGVEFDYGYTF.

This chain uses TRBV7-2 with TRBJ2-1, with TRBD2 matching 9 bases. The CDR3 is 16 residues long. Germline CDR1 and CDR2: SGHTA and FQGNSA. The J segment lost 7 bases and the V segment lost 5 bases, leaving 12 bases of the junction unmatched. CDR3 protein: CASSLDSAGGRNEQFF. CDR3 bases: TGTGCCAGCAGCCTAGACTCGGCGGGAGGGAGGAATGAGCAGTTCTTC.

This chain links TRBV5-1 with TRBJ2-3; D call uncertain. V was trimmed by 3 bases and J by 2 bases, leaving 10 bases between them. This CDR3 spans 14 amino acids. Germline loops: CDR1 SGHRS, CDR2 YFSETQ. The CDR3 here is CASSSRGTTDTQYF. CDR3 sequence (DNA): TGCGCCAGCAGCTCCCGAGGTACCACAGATACGCAGTATTTT.

The chain recombines TRBV6-1 with TRBJ2-7, with 9 bases fitting TRBD2. Trimming cost V 0 bases and J 6 bases; bases outside gene matches: 12. Per the germline V gene, CDR1 is MNHNS and CDR2 is SASEGT. This CDR3 is 17 amino acids long. CDR3 in DNA: TGTGCCAGCAGTGAAGCGCTTCATGGTAGCGGGAGCACCGAGCAGTACTTC. Protein: CASSEALHGSGSTEQYF.

The chain has TRBV28 and TRBJ1-3; a weak D match, TRBD1 (6 bases). V was cut by 0 bases and J by 1 base, with 10 bases left in between. The CDR3 totals 16 residues. Germline values: CDR1 MDHEN, CDR2 SYDVKM. Written as DNA, the CDR3 is TGTGCCAGCAGTTTATGGGACAGTCAATCTGGAAACACCATATATTTT. This sequence encodes CASSLWDSQSGNTIYF.

The rearrangement uses TRBV18 and TRBJ2-7; 8 bases line up with TRBD2. The CDR3 has 14 amino acids. The germline gives CDR1 KGHSH, CDR2 LQKENI. V gave up 2 bases and J gave up 2 bases; unmatched junction bases: 2. For the CDR3, the DNA is TGTGCCAGCTCACCAGCGGGAGGCCCCTACGAGCAGTACTTC. As protein: CASSPAGGPYEQYF.